The clone carrying this T cell receptor beta chain has just one count. Its specificity is not known. The PCR was carried out with 60 Vbeta primers and 13 Jbeta primers. The assay was immunoSEQ multiplex PCR, and TCRdb's table has in-frame clones only and misses some. The table lists under 150,000 clones, roughly four fifths of them singletons, with approximately 6% in the top ten. This entry belongs to a study of cytomegalovirus exposure and HLA in healthy donors. Notes on the study in general: Cytomegalovirus status was reportedly diagnosed by the classifier with high specificity and sensitivity.

The germline CDR1 and CDR2 sequences are PRHDT and FYEKMQ (reference sequence). The length of the CDR3 is 14 residues. V dropped 0 bases and J dropped 2 bases, with 7 bases sitting between them. Sequencing was done on a sample of PBMCs. The receptor was derived from a woman aged 40 to 50 in good health and CMV-seropositive. This sequence joins TRBV13 and TRBJ1-1; D ambiguous. This CDR3 reads CASSLGGRNTEAFF. The CDR3 DNA follows: TGTGCCAGCAGCTTAGGGGGGAGAAACACTGAAGCTTTCTTT.